This paragraph covers one TCR beta chain sequence. Assay: immunoSEQ multiplex PCR; the TCRdb copy retains only in-frame clones and omits some. Of about 15,000 clones in the sample, roughly 78% were seen once. Germline values: CDR1 LNHDA, CDR2 SQIVND (reference sequence). CDR3 length: 16 amino acids. With 3 bases removed from V and 8 bases from J, the gap between germline ends came to 22 bases. This sample is part of a study of T cell repertoires in ileal Crohn's disease. The chain couples TRBV19 to TRBJ1-2; no clear D. Sequenced: ileal tissue. This receptor was identified in an adult with Crohn's disease. The CDR3 nucleotides read TGTGCCAGTAGTATTCTGAGAGAGAATCTGGTATCGGGCTACACCTTC. Translation gives CASSILRENLVSGYTF. Drawing the rest from reference TRBV19 and TRBJ1-2, the complete variable domain is DGGITQSPKYLFRKEGQNVTLSCEQNLNHDAMYWYRQDPGQGLRLIYYSQIVNDFQKGDIAEGYSVSREKKESFPLTVTSAQKNPTAFYLCASSILRENLVSGYTFGSGTRLTVV.